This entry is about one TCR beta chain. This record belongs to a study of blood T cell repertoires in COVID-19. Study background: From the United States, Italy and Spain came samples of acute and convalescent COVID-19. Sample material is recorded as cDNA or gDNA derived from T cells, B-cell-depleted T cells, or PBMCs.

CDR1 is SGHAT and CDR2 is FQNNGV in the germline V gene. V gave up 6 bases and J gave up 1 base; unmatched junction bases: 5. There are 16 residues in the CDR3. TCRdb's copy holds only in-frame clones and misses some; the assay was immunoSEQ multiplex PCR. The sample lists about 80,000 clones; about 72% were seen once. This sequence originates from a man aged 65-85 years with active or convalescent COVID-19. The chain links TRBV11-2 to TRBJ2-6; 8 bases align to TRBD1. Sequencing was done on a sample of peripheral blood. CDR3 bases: TGTGCCAGCAGGGACAGGGATAAATCTGGGGCCAACGTCCTGACTTTC. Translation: CASRDRDKSGANVLTF. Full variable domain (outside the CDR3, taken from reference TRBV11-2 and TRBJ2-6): EAGVAQSPRYKIIEKRQSVAFWCNPISGHATLYWYQQILGQGPKLLIQFQNNGVVDDSQLPKDRFSAERLKGVDSTLKIQPAKLEDSAVYLCASRDRDKSGANVLTFGAGSRLTVL.